This TCR beta chain was captured in a study of graft-versus-host responses after intestinal transplantation. Unmatched junction bases numbered 4, after V lost 5 bases and J lost 2 bases. Germline-derived CDR1 and CDR2 are SGHAT and FQNNGV. The CDR3 covers 14 residues. Libraries were prepared by immunoSEQ multiplex PCR; TCRdb keeps only in-frame clonotypes and omits some of them. The sample lists fewer than 25,000 clones, around three fifths occurring once. This material consisted of alloreactive CD4+ T cells from a mixed lymphocyte reaction culture, taken before intestinal transplant. Subset defined: CFSE-low proliferating T cells sorted from roughly 6-day pre-transplant mixed lymphocyte reaction (GvH or HvG direction). V gene TRBV11-2 combines with J gene TRBJ1-2; 8 positions agree with TRBD1. The source is a human patient who received an intestinal transplant. For the CDR3, the DNA is TGTGCCAGCAGCGCGACAGGGGTCAACTATGGCTACACCTTC. Its translation: CASSATGVNYGYTF.